This TCR beta chain was retrieved from a study of beta chain features in type 1 diabetes. V dropped 5 bases and J dropped 1 base, with 14 bases sitting between them. The CDR3 consists of 15 residues. Germline assignment: CDR1 SGHRS and CDR2 YFSETQ. TCRB transcripts that were expressed got sequenced, as all of the isolated RNA had been reverse transcribed. Profiled with immunoSEQ multiplex PCR; TCRdb holds only in-frame clones, not every one. The table shows under 400,000 clones, with 12% to 15% occurring only once. The clonotype was recovered from a man aged 25-45 years in good health. Sequenced material: central memory CD4+ T cells from blood. The chain combines TRBV5-1 with TRBJ2-3, with D possibly being TRBD1 (6 bases). This CDR3 is CASSSAGVRTDTQYF. DNA of the CDR3: TGCGCCAGCAGTTCCGCAGGGGTTCGCACAGATACGCAGTATTTT.